The 8 T cell receptor beta chains below all came from one sample that was sequenced in a study of blood T cells in healthy people across ages. The use of a sample-barcoded 5' primer and a J-beta primer mix characterized a second PCR of roughly 6 to 11 cycles. One entry per CDR3 protein results from TCRdb running MiXCR on the 5' RACE reads. The table shows approximately 810,000 distinct CDR3 sequences, with around 26% occurring only once. The specimen sequenced was blood. The receptors were gathered from a woman older than 75 in good health.

This clonotype was observed a handful of times. This chain connects TRBV11-3 to TRBJ2-1; D possibly corresponds to TRBD1 (5 bases). The germline V and J ends were trimmed by 1 base and 5 bases, with 12 bases remaining between them. Germline V gene lookup returns CDR1 SGHNT and CDR2 YENEEA. The CDR3 totals 15 residues. The chain's CDR3 is CASSLGGAGNNEQFF. CDR3 bases: TGTGCCAGCAGCTTAGGGGGCGCAGGGAACAATGAGCAGTTCTTC.

In its sample, this clonotype was seen many times. The chain has TRBV20-1 and TRBJ2-3, with 7 bases that match TRBD2. CDR1 and CDR2 (germline): DFQATT, SNEGSKA (reference sequence). The J segment lost 2 bases and the V segment lost 6 bases, leaving 8 bases of the junction unmatched. The CDR3 extends over 14 amino acids. CDR3 DNA sequence: TGCAGTGCCGAAGGACGGGGGGACACAGATACGCAGTATTTT. It encodes CSAEGRGDTDTQYF.

This clonotype occurred many times. V and J are TRBV20-1 and TRBJ2-1, with D possibly TRBD2 on 6 matching bases. This CDR3 region has 15 residues. Trimming stripped 1 base from V and 0 bases from J, with 10 bases between. The germline gives CDR1 DFQATT, CDR2 SNEGSKA (reference sequence). In nucleotides, the CDR3 is TGCAGTGCTAGAGCGGCGGGGAGCTCCTACAATGAGCAGTTCTTC. Translating gives CSARAAGSSYNEQFF.

This clonotype was counted ten times or more. The V call is TRBV29-1, the J call TRBJ2-1; TRBD1 matches at 9 bases. The CDR3 sequence is 14 residues long. Germline CDR1 is SQVTM and CDR2 is ANQGSEA. V was clipped by 6 bases and J by 9 bases; unmatched bases: 12. CDR3 protein: CSVGGTGSVSEQFF. In DNA form, the CDR3 reads TGCAGCGTGGGGGGGACAGGGAGTGTCAGTGAGCAGTTCTTC.

The gene calls are TRBV28 and TRBJ1-1; D gene ambiguous. V lost 5 bases, J lost 10 bases, and 14 bases lay in between. The CDR3 sequence is 12 residues long. CDR1 is MDHEN and CDR2 is SYDVKM in the germline V gene. The CDR3 loop reads CASSPTWESAFF. CDR3 nucleotides: TGTGCCAGCAGTCCAACGTGGGAATCAGCTTTCTTT. The whole variable domain, remainder taken from reference TRBV28 and TRBJ1-1, is DVKVTQSSRYLVKRTGEKVFLECVQDMDHENMFWYRQDPGLGLRLIYFSYDVKMKEKGDIPEGYSVSREKKERFSLILESASTNQTSMYLCASSPTWESAFFGQGTRLTVV.

This clonotype was picked up many times. The V gene is TRBV12-3 or TRBV12-4, the J gene TRBJ1-1; a possible D gene is TRBD1 (6 bases). The V end was cut by 5 bases, the J end by 2 bases, with 9 bases between. This CDR3 has 13 residues. The CDR3 bases are TGTGCCAGCAGTAGACAGGATAACACTGAAGCTTTCTTT. Its protein is CASSRQDNTEAFF.

V gene TRBV12-3 or TRBV12-4 combines with J gene TRBJ2-3, with D maybe TRBD2 (6 bases). Trimming stripped 6 bases from V and 0 bases from J, with 16 bases between. The CDR3 has 16 amino acids. CDR3 sequence (DNA): TGTGCCAGCAGCCGGTATTATGCGGGGAGCACAGATACGCAGTATTTT. It codes for CASSRYYAGSTDTQYF.

Comment on this clonotype: A read error may explain this, as a much larger clone is one base away. The chain is built from TRBV7-2 and TRBJ1-2, with no clear D. The CDR3 covers 14 residues. CDR1 and CDR2 from the germline V gene are SGHTA and FQGNSA. CDR3 protein: CVSSLGGTRNGYTF. In nucleotides, the CDR3 is TGTGTCAGCAGCTTAGGTGGCACCCGAAATGGCTACACCTTC.